These 3 T cell receptor beta chains were sequenced from one sample in a study of blood T cell repertoires in COVID-19. Measured with immunoSEQ multiplex PCR; TCRdb has only the in-frame clones, and not every one. The repertoire holds 150,000 or so clones, with approximately 93% as singletons. The sample taken for sequencing was peripheral blood. The origin of the receptors is an older woman with COVID-19, enrolled during active disease.

The rearrangement links TRBV4-3 to TRBJ2-2; weak D call: TRBD2 (6 bases). This CDR3 spans 16 amino acids. With 0 bases removed from V and 10 bases from J, the gap between germline ends came to 18 bases. Germline V gene lookup returns CDR1 LGHNA and CDR2 YSLEER. CDR3 in DNA: TGCGCCAGCAGCCAAGATCGGTTGGGGGGACGGGAGGAGCTGTTTTTT. This sequence encodes CASSQDRLGGREELFF.

The table lists this clone with a count of one. CDR3: CASSPSGTPNYGYTF. The CDR3 bases are TGTGCCAGCTCACCGAGCGGGACTCCCAACTATGGCTACACCTTC. J is TRBJ1-2 and V is TRBV18; tentatively, D is TRBD1 (5 bases). V was trimmed by 3 bases and J by 2 bases, leaving 13 bases between them. This CDR3 is 15 amino acids long. Looked up from germline, CDR1 is KGHSH and CDR2 is LQKENI.

J is TRBJ2-3 and V is TRBV5-1; 8 bases match TRBD1. Trimming took 2 bases from V and 11 from J; bases not matched to a gene: 37. The CDR3 totals 23 residues. CDR1 is SGHRS and CDR2 is YFSETQ in the germline V gene. The CDR3 DNA sequence: TGCGCCAGCAGCTTCCGGGTTGACCGCGACAGGGGTCTTCCCCACGCTATCACAGTTGGGCAGTATTTT. As protein: CASSFRVDRDRGLPHAITVGQYF. Together with reference TRBV5-1 and TRBJ2-3, the CDR3 gives the full variable domain: KAGVTQTPRYLIKTRGQQVTLSCSPISGHRSVSWYQQTPGQGLQFLFEYFSETQRNKGNFPGRFSGRQFSNSRSEMNVSTLELGDSALYLCASSFRVDRDRGLPHAITVGQYFGPGTRLTVL.